This T cell receptor (beta chain) came from a study of T-cell reconstitution after alpha-beta-depleted transplantation in children. This clonotype was seen repeatedly, ten times or more. The V and J ends lost 2 bases and 2 bases respectively, with 10 bases between them. This CDR3 is built from 14 residues. A library of TCRbeta sequences, prepared with unique molecular identifiers, was generated. TCRdb re-called the PCR reads through MiXCR, storing one row per CDR3 protein. The table lists roughly 610,000 distinct CDR3 sequences, roughly a tenth of them singletons. The material sequenced was PBMCs from the stem cell graft donor, taken from the stem cell graft. The chain couples TRBV12-3 or TRBV12-4 to TRBJ2-7; D not resolved. The receptor comes from a human donor who donated a stem cell graft to a child with acute myeloid leukemia. The CDR3 bases are TGTGCCAGCAGTTTATCGGGCAGCACCTACGAGCAGTACTTC. It yields the protein CASSLSGSTYEQYF.